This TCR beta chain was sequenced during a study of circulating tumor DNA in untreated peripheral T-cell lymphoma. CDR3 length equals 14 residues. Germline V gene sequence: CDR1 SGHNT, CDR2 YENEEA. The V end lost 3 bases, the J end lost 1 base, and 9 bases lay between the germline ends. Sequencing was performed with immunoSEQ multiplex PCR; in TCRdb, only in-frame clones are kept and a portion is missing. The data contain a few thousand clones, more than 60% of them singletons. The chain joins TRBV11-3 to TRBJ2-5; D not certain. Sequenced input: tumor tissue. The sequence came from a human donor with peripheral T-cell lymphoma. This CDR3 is CASSFGDTQETQYF. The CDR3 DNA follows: TGTGCCAGCAGCTTCGGAGACACCCAAGAGACCCAGTACTTC.